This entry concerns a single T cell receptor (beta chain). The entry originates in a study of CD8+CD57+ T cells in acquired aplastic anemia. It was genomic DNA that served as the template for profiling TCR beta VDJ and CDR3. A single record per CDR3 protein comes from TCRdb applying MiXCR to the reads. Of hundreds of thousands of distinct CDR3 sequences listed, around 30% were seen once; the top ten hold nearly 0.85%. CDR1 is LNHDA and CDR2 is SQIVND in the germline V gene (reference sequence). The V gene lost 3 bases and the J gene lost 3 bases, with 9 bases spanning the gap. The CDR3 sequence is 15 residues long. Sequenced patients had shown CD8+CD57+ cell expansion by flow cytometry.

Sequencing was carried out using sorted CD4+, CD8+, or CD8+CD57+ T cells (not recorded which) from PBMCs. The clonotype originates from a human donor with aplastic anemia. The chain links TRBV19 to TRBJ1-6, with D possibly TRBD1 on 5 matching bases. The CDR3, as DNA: TGTGCCAGTAGTATGGCACAGGACTATAATTCACCCCTCCACTTT. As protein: CASSMAQDYNSPLHF.